The rows below give T cell receptor beta chains drawn from one sample of a study of CD8 T cells in Susac syndrome. TCRdb passed the immunoSEQ multiplex PCR reads through MiXCR, listing each CDR3 protein once. The data hold 250,000 to 350,000 distinct CDR3 sequences, with around 83% observed a single time. Sequencing was done on a sample of CD8+ T cells from PBMCs. These TCRs come from a human donor with multiple sclerosis. CDR3s include the opening cysteine and the closing phenylalanine or tryptophan. D genes are given only for firm matches. Size tells how often a clone was seen (once, few, many) or the class of an expanded clone, and some rows leave it out.

D gene,clone size,J gene,V gene,CDR3 length,CDR3 protein,CDR3 DNA
-,-,TRBJ2-4,TRBV10-3,15,CAISERQGGKNIQYF,TGTGCCATCAGTGAACGGCAGGGTGGCAAAAACATTCAGTACTTC
-,-,TRBJ2-5,TRBV27,14,CASSSRDNQETQYF,TGTGCCAGCAGTTCCCGGGACAACCAAGAGACCCAGTACTTC
TRBD2,-,TRBJ2-1,TRBV10-3,14,CAISLAGAYNEQFF,TGTGCCATCAGCCTTGCGGGGGCCTACAATGAGCAGTTCTTC
TRBD1,-,TRBJ2-2,TRBV3-1,15,CASSRRGQGIGELFF,TGTGCCAGCAGCCGAAGGGGACAGGGGATCGGGGAGCTGTTTTTT
-,-,TRBJ2-6,TRBV28,16,CASSAAPISGANVLTF,TGTGCCAGCAGCGCCGCACCTATCTCTGGGGCCAACGTCCTGACTTTC
TRBD1,-,TRBJ1-2,TRBV9,14,CASSSDRANYGYTF,TGTGCCAGCAGCTCAGACAGGGCTAACTATGGCTACACCTTC
TRBD1,-,TRBJ2-2,TRBV27,17,CASSFSIGRGSAGELFF,TGTGCCAGCAGTTTCTCAATCGGCAGGGGGTCCGCCGGGGAGCTGTTTTTT
-,-,TRBJ1-2,TRBV28,14,CASSLMYTEDGYTF,TGTGCCAGCAGTTTAATGTACACGGAAGATGGCTACACCTTC
-,-,TRBJ2-3,TRBV12-3/TRBV12-4,16,CASSHLVQAHTDTQYF,TGTGCCAGCAGCCATTTGGTACAGGCCCACACAGATACGCAGTATTTT
-,-,TRBJ2-1,TRBV21-1,16,CASSKTSGRALDEQFF,TGTGCCAGCAGCAAGACTAGCGGGAGGGCCTTGGATGAGCAGTTCTTC
-,-,TRBJ2-7,TRBV7-9,15,CASSTVGGRTYEQYF,TGTGCCAGCAGCACCGTTGGTGGGCGCACCTACGAGCAGTACTTC
TRBD2,-,TRBJ2-7,TRBV30,15,CAWDGLAGMKYEQYF,TGTGCCTGGGATGGACTAGCGGGAATGAAGTACGAGCAGTACTTC
-,-,TRBJ2-1,TRBV27,13,CASSLKLDNEQFF,TGTGCCAGCAGTTTAAAACTGGACAATGAGCAGTTCTTC
-,-,TRBJ2-7,TRBV27,14,CASSLSQGAYEQYF,TGTGCCAGCAGTTTGAGTCAGGGAGCCTACGAGCAGTACTTC
-,-,TRBJ1-4,TRBV27,14,CASGFQGPGEKLFF,TGTGCCAGCGGATTTCAGGGGCCCGGAGAAAAACTGTTTTTT
-,once,TRBJ2-3,TRBV13,12,CASESGTDTQYF,TGTGCCAGCGAGTCAGGGACAGATACGCAGTATTTT
TRBD2,-,TRBJ2-1,TRBV24-1,19,CATSDSGKAGTSIWDEQFF,TGTGCCACCAGTGATTCCGGAAAGGCCGGGACTAGCATATGGGATGAGCAGTTCTTC
-,-,TRBJ2-7,TRBV21-1,15,CASSNAGTDSYEQYF,TGTGCCAGCAGCAATGCCGGGACAGACTCTTACGAGCAGTACTTC
TRBD2,-,TRBJ2-7,TRBV27,11,CASSFGGREYF,TGTGCCAGCAGTTTCGGCGGGAGAGAGTACTTC
-,-,TRBJ2-2,TRBV7-9,16,CASSPKRSANTGELFF,TGTGCCAGCAGCCCCAAACGCAGTGCGAACACCGGGGAGCTGTTTTTT
TRBD1,-,TRBJ2-7,TRBV29-1,18,CSVEGRDRGSGATYEQYF,TGCAGCGTTGAAGGCCGGGACAGGGGATCTGGGGCCACCTACGAGCAGTACTTC
-,once,TRBJ1-2,TRBV2,13,CASSEFVPYGYTF,TGTGCCAGCAGTGAATTCGTCCCCTATGGCTACACCTTC
-,once,TRBJ2-4,TRBV19,15,CASSIGVSNEGIQYF,TGTGCCAGTAGTATAGGAGTTTCCAATGAAGGCATTCAGTACTTC
-,-,TRBJ1-4,TRBV28,14,CASSLTGDEEKLFF,TGTGCCAGCAGTTTAACGGGGGATGAAGAAAAACTGTTTTTT
-,few,TRBJ2-5,TRBV6-2/TRBV6-3,13,CASSYGEQETQYF,TGTGCCAGCAGTTACGGGGAGCAAGAGACCCAGTACTTC
TRBD2,-,TRBJ2-7,TRBV12-3/TRBV12-4,16,CASSTRTSGRLYEQYF,TGTGCCAGCAGTACTCGTACTAGCGGGAGGCTCTACGAGCAGTACTTC
TRBD1,-,TRBJ2-7,TRBV25-1,17,CASSGKGQGAGSYEQYF,TGTGCCAGCAGTGGGAAGGGACAGGGGGCGGGCTCCTACGAGCAGTACTTC
-,-,TRBJ1-1,TRBV20-1,12,CSEGRMNTEAFF,TGCAGTGAGGGAAGAATGAACACTGAAGCTTTCTTT
TRBD1,-,TRBJ2-7,TRBV9,16,CASSATDRGQFYEQYF,TGTGCCAGCAGCGCTACCGACAGGGGGCAATTCTACGAGCAGTACTTC
-,-,TRBJ2-1,TRBV10-3,17,CAISEPASPSQYNEQFF,TGTGCCATCAGTGAGCCCGCCTCGCCTTCACAGTACAATGAGCAGTTCTTC
TRBD2,-,TRBJ2-3,TRBV7-9,17,CASSSPSGIGRTDTQYF,TGTGCCAGCAGCTCACCTAGCGGGATAGGGAGGACAGATACGCAGTATTTT
TRBD2,-,TRBJ2-1,TRBV10-3,17,CAIRLSGTSNRYNEQFF,TGTGCCATCAGACTCTCCGGGACTAGCAATCGCTACAATGAGCAGTTCTTC
-,-,TRBJ2-2,TRBV4-1,15,CASSQVMRGTGELFF,TGCGCCAGCAGCCAAGTTATGAGGGGGACCGGGGAGCTGTTTTTT
TRBD1,-,TRBJ1-2,TRBV9,15,CASSGSGTGTYGYTF,TGTGCCAGCAGCGGAAGCGGGACAGGGACCTATGGCTACACCTTC
-,few,TRBJ2-1,TRBV28,12,CASSFPYNEQFF,TGTGCCAGCAGTTTCCCCTACAATGAGCAGTTCTTC
-,-,TRBJ2-7,TRBV28,15,CASSFSFQGTYEQYF,TGTGCCAGCAGTTTCTCTTTTCAGGGAACCTACGAGCAGTACTTC
-,-,TRBJ2-1,TRBV29-1,12,CSVEFAYNEQFF,TGCAGCGTTGAATTCGCTTACAATGAGCAGTTCTTC
TRBD2,-,TRBJ2-7,TRBV29-1,14,CSAGTSGLAYEQYF,TGCAGCGCTGGGACTAGCGGTTTGGCCTACGAGCAGTACTTC
-,-,TRBJ1-4,TRBV7-9,16,CASSAKVGLSNEKLFF,TGTGCCAGCAGCGCAAAAGTTGGGTTGTCCAATGAAAAACTGTTTTTT
-,-,TRBJ2-7,TRBV27,14,CASSPGYGFYEQYF,TGTGCCAGCAGTCCGGGTTACGGTTTCTACGAGCAGTACTTC
TRBD2,-,TRBJ2-1,TRBV6-1,15,CASRVAGWGYNEQFF,TGTGCCAGCAGAGTAGCGGGATGGGGCTACAATGAGCAGTTCTTC
TRBD2,-,TRBJ2-5,TRBV28,14,CASSHGLVEETQYF,TGTGCCAGCAGCCACGGACTAGTGGAAGAGACCCAGTACTTC
-,once,TRBJ2-1,TRBV9,20,CASSNNLKQGTPSSYNEQFF,TGTGCCAGCAGCAATAACCTCAAACAGGGAACACCTAGCTCCTACAATGAGCAGTTCTTC
TRBD1,-,TRBJ2-3,TRBV12-3/TRBV12-4,15,CASSLDRVNTDTQYF,TGTGCCAGCAGTCTGGACAGGGTGAACACAGATACGCAGTATTTT
-,-,TRBJ2-1,TRBV27,18,CASSVPLRGGSRVWEQFF,TGTGCCAGCAGTGTTCCGTTGAGGGGCGGCTCACGGGTATGGGAGCAGTTCTTC
TRBD1,few,TRBJ2-7,TRBV27,15,CASSFRKTGFDEQYF,TGTGCCAGCAGTTTCCGGAAGACAGGGTTTGACGAGCAGTACTTC
TRBD2,-,TRBJ2-1,TRBV9,13,CASSVGVAGEQFF,TGTGCCAGCAGCGTAGGTGTAGCGGGAGAGCAGTTCTTC
-,-,TRBJ1-5,TRBV10-3,15,CAISESGAEEEPQHF,TGTGCCATCAGTGAGTCCGGGGCCGAGGAAGAGCCCCAGCATTTT
-,once,TRBJ2-1,TRBV27,13,CASSLSKNNEQFF,TGTGCCAGCAGTTTATCCAAGAACAATGAGCAGTTCTTC
TRBD1,-,TRBJ2-7,TRBV15,14,CATSRGQGHYEQYF,TGTGCCACCAGCAGGGGACAGGGGCACTACGAGCAGTACTTC
-,once,TRBJ1-1,TRBV12-3/TRBV12-4,14,CASSRSPGGAEAFF,TGTGCCAGCAGTAGAAGCCCCGGGGGCGCTGAAGCTTTCTTT